This T cell receptor beta chain originates from a study of human T cells and chemical hapten exposure. Study overall: Yields of TCR per sample differed, chiefly owing to small differences in pooled library volume.

A single record per CDR3 protein comes from TCRdb applying MiXCR to the RACE reads. The sample lists 65,000 to 95,000 distinct CDR3 sequences, 6% to 8.5% occurring once. The CDR3 totals 13 residues. J lost 5 bases, V lost 10 bases, and 4 bases had no gene match. Time point defined: patch test 2, 6 weeks after DPC sensitization. Treatment denoted: therapeutic diphenylcyclopropenone sensitization with weekly scalp DPC. Participating donors were patients with alopecia, aged 18 to 70 years, considered appropriate candidates for DPC. This material consisted of whole blood, taken in connection with sensitization to the hapten diphenylcyclopropenone (DPC). The chain has TRBV12-3 or TRBV12-4 and TRBJ2-3; TRBD2 matches 12 bases. This clonotype was obtained from a woman in her 30s with alopecia areata. Some clones in this sample may be carry-over from other donors' samples. The CDR3 sequence: CATLAGGGDTQYF. The CDR3 DNA follows: TGTGCCACCCTAGCGGGGGGGGGAGATACGCAGTATTTT.